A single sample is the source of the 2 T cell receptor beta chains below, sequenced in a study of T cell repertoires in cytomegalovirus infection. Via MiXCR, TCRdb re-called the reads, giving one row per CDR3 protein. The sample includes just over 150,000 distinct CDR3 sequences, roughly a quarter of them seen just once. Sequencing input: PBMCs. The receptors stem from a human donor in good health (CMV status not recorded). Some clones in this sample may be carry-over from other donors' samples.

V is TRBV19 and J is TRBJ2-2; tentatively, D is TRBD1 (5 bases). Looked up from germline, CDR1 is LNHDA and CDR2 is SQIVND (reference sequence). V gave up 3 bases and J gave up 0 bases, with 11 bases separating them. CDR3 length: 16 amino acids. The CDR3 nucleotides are TGTGCCAGTAGTATCCTGGGGCAGCCGAACACCGGGGAGCTGTTTTTT. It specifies CASSILGQPNTGELFF.

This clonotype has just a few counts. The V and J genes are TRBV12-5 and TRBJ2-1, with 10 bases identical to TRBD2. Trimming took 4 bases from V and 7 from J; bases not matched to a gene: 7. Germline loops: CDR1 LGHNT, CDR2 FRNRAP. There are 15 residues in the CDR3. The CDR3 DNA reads TGTGCTAGTGGTTACGAGCGGGGGGGCCTTAATGAGCAGTTCTTC. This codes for CASGYERGGLNEQFF.